This T cell receptor (beta chain) was recorded in a study of blood T cells in healthy people across ages. The second PCR ran roughly 6 to 11 cycles with a sample-barcoded 5' primer and J-beta primers. TCRdb fed the 5' RACE reads into MiXCR, producing one record per CDR3 protein. The data contain over 700,000 distinct CDR3 sequences, about 55% of them seen just once; the ten biggest clones take up about 42%. Source material: blood. The receptor comes from an elderly man in good health.

The CDR3 sequence: CASTVYVGGSKNEQFF. Here the CDR3 DNA reads TGTGCCAGCACCGTTTATGTGGGCGGGAGTAAGAATGAGCAGTTCTTC. The V and J genes are TRBV12-3 or TRBV12-4 and TRBJ2-1; the match to TRBD2 covers 7 bases. The J segment lost 7 bases and the V segment lost 7 bases, leaving 16 bases of the junction unmatched. The CDR3 has 16 residues.